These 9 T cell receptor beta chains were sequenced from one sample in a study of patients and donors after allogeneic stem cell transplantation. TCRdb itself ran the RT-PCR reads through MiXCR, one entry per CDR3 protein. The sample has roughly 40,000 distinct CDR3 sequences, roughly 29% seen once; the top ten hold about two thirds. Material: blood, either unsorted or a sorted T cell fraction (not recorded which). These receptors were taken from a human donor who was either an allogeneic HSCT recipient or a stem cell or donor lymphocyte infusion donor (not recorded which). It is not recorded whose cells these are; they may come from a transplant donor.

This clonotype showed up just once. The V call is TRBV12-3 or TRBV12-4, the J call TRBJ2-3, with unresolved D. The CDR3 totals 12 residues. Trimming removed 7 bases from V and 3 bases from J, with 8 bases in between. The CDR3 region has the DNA TGTGCCAGCAACTATGGGACAGATACGCAGTATTTT. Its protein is CASNYGTDTQYF.

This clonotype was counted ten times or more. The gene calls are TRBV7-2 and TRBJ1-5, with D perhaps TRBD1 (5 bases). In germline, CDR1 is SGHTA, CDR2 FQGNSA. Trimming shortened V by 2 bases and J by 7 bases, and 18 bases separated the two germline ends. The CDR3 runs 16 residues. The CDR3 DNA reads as TGTGCCAGCAGCTTATCCGTAGGGGAATTCAGGCAGCCCCAGCATTTT. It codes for CASSLSVGEFRQPQHF.

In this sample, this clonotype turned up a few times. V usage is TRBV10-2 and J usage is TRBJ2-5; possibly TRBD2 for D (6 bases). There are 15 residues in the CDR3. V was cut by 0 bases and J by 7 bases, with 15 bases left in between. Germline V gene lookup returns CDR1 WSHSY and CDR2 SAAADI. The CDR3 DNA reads TGCGCCAGCAGTGAGTCCGGGACTCTAGTTGTGACCCAGTACTTC. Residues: CASSESGTLVVTQYF.

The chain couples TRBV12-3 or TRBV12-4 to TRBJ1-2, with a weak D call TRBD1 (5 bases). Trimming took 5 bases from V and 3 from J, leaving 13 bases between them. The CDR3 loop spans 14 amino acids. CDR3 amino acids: CASSPSPRDYGYTF. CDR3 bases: TGTGCCAGCAGTCCTTCCCCCAGGGACTATGGCTACACCTTC.

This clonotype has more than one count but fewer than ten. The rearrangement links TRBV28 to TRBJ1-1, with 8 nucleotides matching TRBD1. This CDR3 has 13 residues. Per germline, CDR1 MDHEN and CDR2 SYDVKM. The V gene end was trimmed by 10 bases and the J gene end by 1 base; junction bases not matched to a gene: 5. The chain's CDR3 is CAIQGVWNTEAFF. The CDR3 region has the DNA TGTGCCATACAGGGGGTTTGGAACACTGAAGCTTTCTTT. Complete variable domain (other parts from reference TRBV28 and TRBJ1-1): DVKVTQSSRYLVKRTGEKVFLECVQDMDHENMFWYRQDPGLGLRLIYFSYDVKMKEKGDIPEGYSVSREKKERFSLILESASTNQTSMYLCAIQGVWNTEAFFGQGTRLTVV.

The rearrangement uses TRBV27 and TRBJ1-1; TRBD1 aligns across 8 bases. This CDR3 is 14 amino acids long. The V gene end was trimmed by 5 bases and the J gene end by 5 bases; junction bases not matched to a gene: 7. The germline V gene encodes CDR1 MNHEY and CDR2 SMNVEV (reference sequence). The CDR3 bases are TGTGCCAGCAGTCGACAGGGGTGGAATACTGAAGCTTTCTTT. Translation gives CASSRQGWNTEAFF.

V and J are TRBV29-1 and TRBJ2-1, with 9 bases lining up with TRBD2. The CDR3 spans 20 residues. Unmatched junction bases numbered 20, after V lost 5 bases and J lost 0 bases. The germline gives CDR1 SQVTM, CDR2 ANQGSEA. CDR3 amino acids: CSVPRFGVAGEGSSYNEQFF. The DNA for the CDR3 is TGCAGCGTTCCCAGATTTGGAGTAGCGGGAGAGGGAAGCTCCTACAATGAGCAGTTCTTC.

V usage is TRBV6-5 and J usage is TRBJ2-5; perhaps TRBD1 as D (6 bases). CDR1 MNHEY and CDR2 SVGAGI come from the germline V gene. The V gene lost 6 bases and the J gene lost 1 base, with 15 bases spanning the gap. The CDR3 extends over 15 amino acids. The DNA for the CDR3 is TGTGCCAGCAGACCCGGGACATTTCCCCAAGAGACCCAGTACTTC. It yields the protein CASRPGTFPQETQYF.

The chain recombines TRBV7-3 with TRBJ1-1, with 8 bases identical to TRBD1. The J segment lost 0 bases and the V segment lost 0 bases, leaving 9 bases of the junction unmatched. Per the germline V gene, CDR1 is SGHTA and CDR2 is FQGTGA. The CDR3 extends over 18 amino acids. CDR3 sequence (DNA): TGTGCCAGCAGCTTAACCGGGACAGGCCGTACTTTGAACACTGAAGCTTTCTTT. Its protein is CASSLTGTGRTLNTEAFF. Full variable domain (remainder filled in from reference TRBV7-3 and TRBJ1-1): GAGVSQTPSNKVTEKGKYVELRCDPISGHTALYWYRQSLGQGPEFLIYFQGTGAADDSGLPNDRFFAVRPEGSVSTLKIQRTERGDSAVYLCASSLTGTGRTLNTEAFFGQGTRLTVV.